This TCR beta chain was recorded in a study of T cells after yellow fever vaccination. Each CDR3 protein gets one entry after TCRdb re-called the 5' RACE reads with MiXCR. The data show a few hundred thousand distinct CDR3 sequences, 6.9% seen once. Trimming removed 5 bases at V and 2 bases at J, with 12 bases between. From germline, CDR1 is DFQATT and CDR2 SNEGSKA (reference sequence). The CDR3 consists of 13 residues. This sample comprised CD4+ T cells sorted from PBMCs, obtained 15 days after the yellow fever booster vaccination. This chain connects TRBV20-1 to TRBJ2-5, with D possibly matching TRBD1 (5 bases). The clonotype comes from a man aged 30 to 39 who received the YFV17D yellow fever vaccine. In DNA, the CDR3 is TGCAGTGCTCCACAGGATTTTCAAGAGACCCAGTACTTC. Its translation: CSAPQDFQETQYF.